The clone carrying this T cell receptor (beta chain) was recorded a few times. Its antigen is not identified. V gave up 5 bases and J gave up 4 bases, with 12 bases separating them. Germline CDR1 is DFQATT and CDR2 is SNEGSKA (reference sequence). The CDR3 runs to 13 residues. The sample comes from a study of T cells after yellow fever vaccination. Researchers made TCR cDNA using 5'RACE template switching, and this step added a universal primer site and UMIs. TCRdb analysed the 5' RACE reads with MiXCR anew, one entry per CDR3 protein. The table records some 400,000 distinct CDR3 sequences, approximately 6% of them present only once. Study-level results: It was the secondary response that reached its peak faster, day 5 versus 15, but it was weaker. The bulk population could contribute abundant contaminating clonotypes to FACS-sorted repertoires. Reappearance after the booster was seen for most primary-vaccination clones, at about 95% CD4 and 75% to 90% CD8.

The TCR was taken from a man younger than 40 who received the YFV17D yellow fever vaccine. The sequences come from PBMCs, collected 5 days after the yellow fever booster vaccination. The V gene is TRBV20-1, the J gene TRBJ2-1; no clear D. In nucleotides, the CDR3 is TGCAGTGCTCACAACTCGTCGTACAATGAGCAGTTCTTC. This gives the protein CSAHNSSYNEQFF.